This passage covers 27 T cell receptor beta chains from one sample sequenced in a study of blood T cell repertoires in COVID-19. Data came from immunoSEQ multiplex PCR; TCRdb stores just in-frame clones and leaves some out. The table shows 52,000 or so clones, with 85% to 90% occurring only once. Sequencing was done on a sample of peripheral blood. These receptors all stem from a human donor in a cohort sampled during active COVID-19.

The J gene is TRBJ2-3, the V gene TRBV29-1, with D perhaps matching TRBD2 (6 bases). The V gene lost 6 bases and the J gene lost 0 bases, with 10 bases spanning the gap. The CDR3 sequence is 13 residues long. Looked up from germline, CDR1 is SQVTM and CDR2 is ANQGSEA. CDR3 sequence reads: CSVRGTSTDTQYF. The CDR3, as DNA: TGCAGCGTGCGCGGGACTAGCACAGATACGCAGTATTTT.

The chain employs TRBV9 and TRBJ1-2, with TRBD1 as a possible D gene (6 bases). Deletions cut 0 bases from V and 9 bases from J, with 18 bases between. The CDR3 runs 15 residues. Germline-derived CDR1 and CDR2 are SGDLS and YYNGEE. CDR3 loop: CASSVGARGQGSYTF. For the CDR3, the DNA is TGTGCCAGCAGCGTAGGCGCACGGGGTCAGGGGAGCTACACCTTC.

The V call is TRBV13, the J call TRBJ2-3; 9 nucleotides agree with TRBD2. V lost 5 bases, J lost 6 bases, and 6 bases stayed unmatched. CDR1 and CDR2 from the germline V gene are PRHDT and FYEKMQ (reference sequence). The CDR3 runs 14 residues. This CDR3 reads CASSQGLAGDTQYF. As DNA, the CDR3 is TGTGCCAGCAGCCAGGGACTAGCTGGGGATACGCAGTATTTT.

DNA of the CDR3: TGTGCCAGTACGGACAGGGGGAACGCTGTGCATAATGAAGCTTTCTTT. Its translation: CASTDRGNAVHNEAFF. The chain couples TRBV19 to TRBJ1-1, with TRBD1 matching 10 bases. The V segment lost 7 bases and the J segment 7 bases; nucleotides outside the gene matches: 15. CDR3 length: 16 amino acids. CDR1 and CDR2 from the germline V gene are LNHDA and SQIVND (reference sequence).

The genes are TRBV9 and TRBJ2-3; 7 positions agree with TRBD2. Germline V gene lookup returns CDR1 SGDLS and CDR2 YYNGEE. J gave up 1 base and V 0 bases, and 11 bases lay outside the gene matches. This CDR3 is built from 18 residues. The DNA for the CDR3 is TGTGCCAGCAGCGTAGCCCCCCCGGCTAGCGGACGCACAGATACGCAGTATTTT. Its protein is CASSVAPPASGRTDTQYF.

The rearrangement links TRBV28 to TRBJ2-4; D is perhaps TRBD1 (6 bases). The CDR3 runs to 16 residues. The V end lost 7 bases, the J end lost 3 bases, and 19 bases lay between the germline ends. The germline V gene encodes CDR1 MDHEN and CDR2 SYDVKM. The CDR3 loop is CASTGAGVGVKNIQYF. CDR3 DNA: TGTGCCAGCACCGGGGCAGGGGTGGGTGTCAAAAACATTCAGTACTTC.

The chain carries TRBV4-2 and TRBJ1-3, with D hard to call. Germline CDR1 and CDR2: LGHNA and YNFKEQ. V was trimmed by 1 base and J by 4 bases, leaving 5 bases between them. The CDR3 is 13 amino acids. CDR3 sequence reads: CASSQGEGNTIYF. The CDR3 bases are TGTGCCAGCAGCCAAGGAGAGGGAAACACCATATATTTT.

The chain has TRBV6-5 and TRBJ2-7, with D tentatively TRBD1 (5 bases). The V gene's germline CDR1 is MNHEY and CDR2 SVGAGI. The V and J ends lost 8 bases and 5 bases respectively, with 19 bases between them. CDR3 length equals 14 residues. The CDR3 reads CASYNPGKGNEQYF. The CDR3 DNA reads TGTGCCAGCTATAACCCTGGGAAGGGGAACGAGCAGTACTTC.

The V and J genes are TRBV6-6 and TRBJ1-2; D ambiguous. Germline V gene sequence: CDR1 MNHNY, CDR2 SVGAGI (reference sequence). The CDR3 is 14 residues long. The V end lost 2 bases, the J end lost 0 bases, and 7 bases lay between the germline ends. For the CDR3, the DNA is TGTGCCAGCAGTTACCTGGACTCTAACTATGGCTACACCTTC. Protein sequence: CASSYLDSNYGYTF.

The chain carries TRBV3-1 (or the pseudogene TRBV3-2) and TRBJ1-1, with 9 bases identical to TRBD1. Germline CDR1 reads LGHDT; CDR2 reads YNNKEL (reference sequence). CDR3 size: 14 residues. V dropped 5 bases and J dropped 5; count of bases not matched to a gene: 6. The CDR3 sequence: CASSTTGGWTEAFF. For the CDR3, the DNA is TGTGCCAGCAGCACTACAGGGGGCTGGACTGAAGCTTTCTTT.

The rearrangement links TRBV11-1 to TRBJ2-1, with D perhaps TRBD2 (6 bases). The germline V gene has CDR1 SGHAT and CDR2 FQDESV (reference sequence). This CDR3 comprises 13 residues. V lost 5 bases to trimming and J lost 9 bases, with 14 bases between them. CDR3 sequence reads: CASSRLGGSEQFF. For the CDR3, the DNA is TGTGCCAGCAGCCGTCTCGGGGGAAGTGAGCAGTTCTTC.

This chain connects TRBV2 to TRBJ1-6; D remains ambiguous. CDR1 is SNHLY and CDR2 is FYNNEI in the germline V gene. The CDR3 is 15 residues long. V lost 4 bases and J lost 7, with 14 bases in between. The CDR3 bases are TGTGCCAGCAGTGCCGCGACAAGCTTCAATTCACCCCTCCACTTT. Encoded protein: CASSAATSFNSPLHF.

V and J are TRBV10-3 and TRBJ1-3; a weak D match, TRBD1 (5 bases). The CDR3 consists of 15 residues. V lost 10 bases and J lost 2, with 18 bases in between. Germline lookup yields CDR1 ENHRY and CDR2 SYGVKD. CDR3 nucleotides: TGTGCCACCACCGGCTTGTCGGGGGCTGGAAACACCATATATTTT. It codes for CATTGLSGAGNTIYF.

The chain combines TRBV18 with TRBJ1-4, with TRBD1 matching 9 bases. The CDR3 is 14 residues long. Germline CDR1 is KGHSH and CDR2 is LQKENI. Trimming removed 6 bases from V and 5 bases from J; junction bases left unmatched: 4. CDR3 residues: CASSPGTGNEKLFF. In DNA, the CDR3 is TGTGCCAGCTCCCCCGGGACAGGGAATGAAAAACTGTTTTTT.

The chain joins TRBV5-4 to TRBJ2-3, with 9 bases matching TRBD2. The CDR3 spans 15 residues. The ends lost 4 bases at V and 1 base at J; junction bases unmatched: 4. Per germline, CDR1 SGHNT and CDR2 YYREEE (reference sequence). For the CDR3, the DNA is TGTGCCAGCAGCACCAGGACTAGCGGCACAGATACGCAGTATTTT. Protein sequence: CASSTRTSGTDTQYF.

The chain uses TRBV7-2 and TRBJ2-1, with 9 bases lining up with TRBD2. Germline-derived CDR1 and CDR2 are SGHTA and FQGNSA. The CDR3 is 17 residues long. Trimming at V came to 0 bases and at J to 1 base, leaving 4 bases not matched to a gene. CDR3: CASSLAGTSGSYNEQFF. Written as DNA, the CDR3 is TGTGCCAGCAGCTTAGCGGGAACTAGCGGGTCCTACAATGAGCAGTTCTTC.

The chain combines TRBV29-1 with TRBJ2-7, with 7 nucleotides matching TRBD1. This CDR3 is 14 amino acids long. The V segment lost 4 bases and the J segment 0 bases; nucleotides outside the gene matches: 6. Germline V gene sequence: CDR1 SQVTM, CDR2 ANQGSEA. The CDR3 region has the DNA TGCAGCGTTGTGGTACAGGGGAGCTCCTACGAGCAGTACTTC. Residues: CSVVVQGSSYEQYF.

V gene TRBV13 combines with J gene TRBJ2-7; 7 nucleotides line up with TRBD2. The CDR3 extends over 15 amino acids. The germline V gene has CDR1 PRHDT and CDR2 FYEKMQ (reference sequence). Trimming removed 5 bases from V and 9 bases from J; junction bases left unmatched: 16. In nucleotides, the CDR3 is TGTGCCAGCAGCCCGTCTAGCGGAGTGGGGGAGGGGCAGTACTTC. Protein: CASSPSSGVGEGQYF.

The CDR3 here is CSVLTGVEQYF. The CDR3 coding sequence is TGCAGCGTTTTAACAGGGGTTGAGCAGTACTTC. The rearrangement uses TRBV29-1 and TRBJ2-7, with 7 bases lining up with TRBD1. Trimming took 5 bases from V and 7 from J; bases not matched to a gene: 5. CDR3 length equals 11 residues. Germline CDR1 SQVTM, CDR2 ANQGSEA.

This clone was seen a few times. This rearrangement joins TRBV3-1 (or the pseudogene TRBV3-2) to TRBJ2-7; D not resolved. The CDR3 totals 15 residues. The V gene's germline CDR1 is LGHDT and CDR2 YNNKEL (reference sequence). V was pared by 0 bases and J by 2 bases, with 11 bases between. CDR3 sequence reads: CASSQDLVTAYEQYF. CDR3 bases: TGTGCCAGCAGCCAAGATCTTGTAACAGCCTACGAGCAGTACTTC.

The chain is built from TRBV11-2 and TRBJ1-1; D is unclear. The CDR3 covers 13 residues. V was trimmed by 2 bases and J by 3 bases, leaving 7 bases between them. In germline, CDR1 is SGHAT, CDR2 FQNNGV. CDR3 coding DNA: TGTGCCAGCAGCTTATACTTACACACTGAAGCTTTCTTT. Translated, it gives CASSLYLHTEAFF.

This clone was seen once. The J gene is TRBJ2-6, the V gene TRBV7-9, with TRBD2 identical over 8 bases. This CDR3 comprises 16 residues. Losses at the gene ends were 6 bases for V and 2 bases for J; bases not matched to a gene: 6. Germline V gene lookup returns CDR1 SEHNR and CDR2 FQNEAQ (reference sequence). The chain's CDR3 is CASSGLAGTGANVLTF. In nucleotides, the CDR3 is TGTGCCAGCAGTGGGCTAGCGGGCACTGGGGCCAACGTCCTGACTTTC.

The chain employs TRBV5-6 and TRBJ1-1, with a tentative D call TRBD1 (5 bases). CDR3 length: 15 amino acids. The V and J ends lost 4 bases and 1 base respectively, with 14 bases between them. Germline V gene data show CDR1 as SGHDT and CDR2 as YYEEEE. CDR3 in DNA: TGTGCCAGCAGCCCTGCTGGAGGGACGAACACTGAAGCTTTCTTT. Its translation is CASSPAGGTNTEAFF.

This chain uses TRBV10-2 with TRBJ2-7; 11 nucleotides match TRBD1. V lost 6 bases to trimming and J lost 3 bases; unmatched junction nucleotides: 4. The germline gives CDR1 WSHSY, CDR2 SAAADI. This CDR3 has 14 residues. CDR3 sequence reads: CASRGTGGFYEQYF. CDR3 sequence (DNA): TGCGCCAGCAGAGGGACAGGGGGTTTCTACGAGCAGTACTTC.

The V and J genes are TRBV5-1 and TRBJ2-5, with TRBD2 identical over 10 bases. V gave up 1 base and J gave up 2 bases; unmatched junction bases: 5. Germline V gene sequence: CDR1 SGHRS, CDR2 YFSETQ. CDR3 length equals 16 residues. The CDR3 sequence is CASSLLLAGTQETQYF. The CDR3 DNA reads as TGCGCCAGCAGCTTGCTACTAGCGGGAACACAAGAGACCCAGTACTTC.

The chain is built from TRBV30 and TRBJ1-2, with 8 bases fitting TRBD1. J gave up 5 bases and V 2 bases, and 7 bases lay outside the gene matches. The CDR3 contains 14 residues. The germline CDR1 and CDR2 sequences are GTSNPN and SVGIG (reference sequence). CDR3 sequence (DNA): TGTGCCTGGAGTAGACAGGGGATGGGTTATGGCTACACCTTC. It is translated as CAWSRQGMGYGYTF.

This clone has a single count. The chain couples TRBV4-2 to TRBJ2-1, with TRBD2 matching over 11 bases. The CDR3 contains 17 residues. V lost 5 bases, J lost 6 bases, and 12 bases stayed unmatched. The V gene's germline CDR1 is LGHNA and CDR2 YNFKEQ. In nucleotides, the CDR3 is TGTGCCAGCAGCAAAACAATAGCGGGAGGGCCCGCCAATGAGCAGTTCTTC. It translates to CASSKTIAGGPANEQFF.